This T cell receptor beta chain comes out of a study of PD-1 blockade in mismatch repair-deficient tumors. At the level of the study: All were previously treated, progressing patients with around 12 mismatch repair-deficient cancer types. Regarding the study as a whole: Tumor-resident clones, often undetectable pretreatment in blood, expanded then contracted after pembrolizumab.

Of note for this clone: Its antigen is unidentified.

Trimming at V came to 2 bases and at J to 3 bases, leaving 18 bases not matched to a gene. Germline CDR1 SGHRS, CDR2 YFSETQ. CDR3 length equals 19 residues. The TCR-sequenced patients were a few responders to pembrolizumab. Clones were sequenced by immunoSEQ multiplex PCR, and TCRdb holds only the in-frame ones, with some missing. The sample carries some 110,000 clones, more than 60% recorded once. Sequenced here: peripheral blood, sampled approximately 14 months after starting pembrolizumab. This receptor was taken from an adult with mismatch repair-deficient cancer. V usage is TRBV5-1 and J usage is TRBJ1-1, with 8 bases fitting TRBD1. The CDR3 nucleotides read TGCGCCAGCAGCTTTTCATCAGGGTTACGGGACAGGACATACACTGAAGCTTTCTTT. This encodes CASSFSSGLRDRTYTEAFF. The variable domain in full, with the rest retrieved from reference TRBV5-1 and TRBJ1-1, is KAGVTQTPRYLIKTRGQQVTLSCSPISGHRSVSWYQQTPGQGLQFLFEYFSETQRNKGNFPGRFSGRQFSNSRSEMNVSTLELGDSALYLCASSFSSGLRDRTYTEAFFGQGTRLTVV.